This entry lists 27 T cell receptor beta chains sequenced from one sample in a study of blood T cell repertoires in COVID-19. Libraries were prepared by immunoSEQ multiplex PCR; TCRdb keeps only in-frame clonotypes and omits some of them. The sample lists about half a million clones, approximately 86% occurring once. The sequencing sample was made of PBMCs or T cells enriched from blood (not recorded which). Receptors were obtained from a woman aged 55-75 years who had recovered from COVID-19.

V usage is TRBV24-1 and J usage is TRBJ2-1; D may correspond to TRBD1 or TRBD2 (9 bases each). The CDR3 is 18 amino acids. Trimming removed 8 bases at V and 5 bases at J, with 27 bases between. The germline CDR1 and CDR2 sequences are KGHDR and SFDVKD. DNA of the CDR3: TGTGCCACCATGGGACAGGGCATTGGTAGCGGGGGTAACAATGAGCAGTTCTTC. Its translation is CATMGQGIGSGGNNEQFF.

This chain joins TRBV3-1 (or the pseudogene TRBV3-2) and TRBJ1-1; perhaps TRBD1 as D (6 bases). CDR3 size: 15 residues. Germline assignment: CDR1 LGHDT and CDR2 YNNKEL (reference sequence). Between the trimmed V and J ends, which lost 4 bases and 7 bases, there was a span of 19 bases. The CDR3 coding sequence is TGTGCCAGCAGCCGGGGTTTGCGGACAGACATTGAAGCTTTCTTT. Its protein product is CASSRGLRTDIEAFF.

This clone was counted between two and nine times. The chain uses TRBV11-3 and TRBJ2-3, with D maybe TRBD2 (5 bases). The CDR3 runs 14 residues. Trimming shortened V by 1 base and J by 4 bases, and 9 bases separated the two germline ends. The germline CDR1 and CDR2 sequences are SGHNT and YENEEA. CDR3 sequence reads: CASSLGGYADTQYF. The CDR3 coding sequence is TGTGCCAGCAGCTTAGGAGGGTACGCAGATACGCAGTATTTT.

V usage is TRBV9 and J usage is TRBJ1-2; D is possibly TRBD1 (6 bases). CDR3 length: 14 amino acids. With 1 base removed from V and 4 bases from J, the gap between germline ends came to 11 bases. The germline V gene encodes CDR1 SGDLS and CDR2 YYNGEE. CDR3 nucleotide sequence: TGTGCCAGCAGCGTAACAGGGCTTGCCTATGGCTACACCTTC. Translated: CASSVTGLAYGYTF.

The chain joins TRBV15 to TRBJ1-2, with TRBD1 identical over 7 bases. This CDR3 is built from 14 residues. Germline V gene lookup returns CDR1 LNHNV and CDR2 YYDKDF (reference sequence). V trimming: 0 bases; J trimming: 8 bases; junction bases outside the gene matches: 6. CDR3 protein: CATSREGTVVGYTF. DNA for the CDR3: TGTGCCACCAGCAGAGAAGGGACAGTTGTGGGCTACACCTTC.

As regards this clone: Other DNA sequences from this sample encode an identical CDR3 as well. This sequence joins TRBV3-1 (or the pseudogene TRBV3-2) and TRBJ1-3; a possible D gene is TRBD1 (5 bases). CDR3 size: 15 residues. Between the trimmed V and J ends, which lost 4 bases and 1 base, there was a span of 11 bases. Per germline, CDR1 LGHDT and CDR2 YNNKEL (reference sequence). CDR3 DNA sequence: TGTGCCAGCAGCCTACGGAGGGGATCTGGAAACACCATATATTTT. This codes for CASSLRRGSGNTIYF.

The rearrangement links TRBV18 to TRBJ1-2; tentatively, D is TRBD1 (5 bases). The CDR3 is 15 residues long. Germline CDR1 reads KGHSH; CDR2 reads LQKENI. V lost 5 bases to trimming and J lost 4 bases, with 17 bases between them. The CDR3 sequence is CASSTGGGVTYGYTF. Here the CDR3 DNA reads TGTGCCAGCTCAACCGGCGGGGGGGTGACCTATGGCTACACCTTC.

The chain uses TRBV5-1 and TRBJ1-2; perhaps TRBD1 as D (5 bases). Germline V gene data show CDR1 as SGHRS and CDR2 as YFSETQ. The CDR3 has 14 amino acids. V was trimmed by 4 bases and J by 2 bases, leaving 12 bases between them. CDR3 DNA sequence: TGCGCCAGCAGCCCTTTAGGGGCAAACTATGGCTACACCTTC. Translation: CASSPLGANYGYTF.

This chain links TRBV3-1 (or the pseudogene TRBV3-2) with TRBJ2-1; TRBD2 matches at 11 bases. Germline V lookup: CDR1 LGHDT, CDR2 YNNKEL (reference sequence). V lost 4 bases and J lost 4; bases outside the gene matches: 6. CDR3 size: 16 residues. The CDR3 reads CASSLRLAGSYNEQFF. Here the CDR3 DNA reads TGTGCCAGCAGCCTCCGACTAGCGGGGAGTTACAATGAGCAGTTCTTC.

The chain has TRBV2 and TRBJ1-5; 7 nucleotides line up with TRBD1. Trimming took 6 bases from V and 5 from J; bases not matched to a gene: 7. CDR1 SNHLY and CDR2 FYNNEI come from the germline V gene. This CDR3 comprises 14 residues. This chain's CDR3 is CASSDRVGDQPQHF. In DNA, the CDR3 is TGTGCCAGCAGCGACAGGGTAGGAGATCAGCCCCAGCATTTT. Together with reference TRBV2 and TRBJ1-5, the CDR3 gives the full variable domain: EPEVTQTPSHQVTQMGQEVILRCVPISNHLYFYWYRQILGQKVEFLVSFYNNEISEKSEIFDDQFSVERPDGSNFTLKIRSTKLEDSAMYFCASSDRVGDQPQHFGDGTRLSIL.

V is TRBV18 and J is TRBJ1-1; 8 bases line up with TRBD1. Germline CDR1 KGHSH, CDR2 LQKENI. CDR3 length equals 15 residues. With V trimmed by 3 bases and J by 3 bases, 6 bases remained unmatched. The CDR3 DNA follows: TGTGCCAGCTCACCTCGGACAGGGAAGGACACTGAAGCTTTCTTT. Protein sequence: CASSPRTGKDTEAFF. Full variable domain (rest looked up from reference TRBV18 and TRBJ1-1): NAGVMQNPRHLVRRRGQEARLRCSPMKGHSHVYWYRQLPEEGLKFMVYLQKENIIDESGMPKERFSAEFPKEGPSILRIQQVVRGDSAAYFCASSPRTGKDTEAFFGQGTRLTVV.

V usage is TRBV19 and J usage is TRBJ1-5, with a tentative D call TRBD1 (6 bases). Trimming shortened V by 7 bases and J by 7 bases, and 11 bases separated the two germline ends. Looked up from germline, CDR1 is LNHDA and CDR2 is SQIVND (reference sequence). The CDR3 spans 12 residues. For the CDR3, the DNA is TGTGCCAGTACCCAGACAGGACAGCCCCAGCATTTT. It encodes CASTQTGQPQHF.

The chain combines TRBV12-3 or TRBV12-4 with TRBJ2-5; no clear D gene. The CDR3 is made up of 12 amino acids. Trimming cost V 7 bases and J 2 bases, with 8 bases left between them. CDR3 in DNA: TGTGCCAGCACCTTAGATCAAGAGACCCAGTACTTC. Protein product: CASTLDQETQYF.

The chain is built from TRBV5-1 and TRBJ2-7; D call uncertain. Trimming removed 3 bases from V and 3 bases from J, with 16 bases in between. Germline CDR1 SGHRS, CDR2 YFSETQ. This CDR3 region has 15 residues. The CDR3 sequence: CASSSQAILNYEQYF. CDR3 DNA sequence: TGCGCCAGCAGCTCCCAGGCGATCCTAAACTACGAGCAGTACTTC. Variable domain in full (rest from reference TRBV5-1 and TRBJ2-7): KAGVTQTPRYLIKTRGQQVTLSCSPISGHRSVSWYQQTPGQGLQFLFEYFSETQRNKGNFPGRFSGRQFSNSRSEMNVSTLELGDSALYLCASSSQAILNYEQYFGPGTRLTVT.

The CDR3 sequence is CATRATWDRAGNTIYF. CDR3 DNA: TGTGCCACCAGAGCTACTTGGGACAGGGCAGGAAACACCATATATTTT. This chain uses TRBV24-1 with TRBJ1-3; 9 bases fit TRBD1. This CDR3 is built from 16 residues. CDR1 KGHDR and CDR2 SFDVKD come from the germline V gene. Trimming cost V 7 bases and J 4 bases; bases outside gene matches: 10.

This rearrangement joins TRBV2 to TRBJ2-7; 7 nucleotides align to TRBD1. Germline V gives CDR1 SNHLY, CDR2 FYNNEI. The V segment lost 0 bases and the J segment 4 bases; nucleotides outside the gene matches: 12. The CDR3 loop spans 17 amino acids. The CDR3 DNA follows: TGTGCCAGCAGTGAAGCCCTATCGCAGACAGGGAGATACGAGCAGTACGTC. Protein: CASSEALSQTGRYEQYV.

The chain carries TRBV5-1 and TRBJ2-7, with no clear D. This CDR3 region has 13 residues. V lost 0 bases, J lost 2 bases, and 6 bases lay in between. Germline CDR1 and CDR2: SGHRS and YFSETQ. The chain's CDR3 is CASSLAVPYEQYF. The DNA of the CDR3 is TGCGCCAGCAGCTTGGCCGTTCCCTACGAGCAGTACTTC.

This chain's CDR3 is CASTKLAGDEETQYF. The CDR3 bases are TGCGCCAGCACCAAACTAGCGGGGGATGAAGAGACCCAGTACTTC. The chain combines TRBV5-1 with TRBJ2-5; TRBD2 matches at 11 bases. The V segment lost 6 bases and the J segment 3 bases; nucleotides outside the gene matches: 7. This CDR3 contains 15 residues. Germline V gene sequence: CDR1 SGHRS, CDR2 YFSETQ. Full variable domain (outside the CDR3, taken from reference TRBV5-1 and TRBJ2-5): KAGVTQTPRYLIKTRGQQVTLSCSPISGHRSVSWYQQTPGQGLQFLFEYFSETQRNKGNFPGRFSGRQFSNSRSEMNVSTLELGDSALYLCASTKLAGDEETQYFGPGTRLLVL.

The rearrangement links TRBV7-2 to TRBJ1-4; 7 nucleotides align to TRBD1. CDR3 length: 13 amino acids. CDR1 and CDR2 from the germline V gene are SGHTA and FQGNSA. Germline trimming cut 1 base from V and 8 bases from J; bases unmatched to any gene: 1. In DNA form, the CDR3 reads TGTGCCAGCAGCTTAGACAGGGGAGAAAAACTGTTTTTT. This translates into CASSLDRGEKLFF.

The gene calls are TRBV5-1 and TRBJ2-1; TRBD1 might be the D (6 bases). The CDR3 loop spans 15 amino acids. In germline, CDR1 is SGHRS, CDR2 YFSETQ. V shed 3 bases and J shed 4 bases, with 14 bases lying between them. In DNA form, the CDR3 reads TGCGCCAGCAGCTCAACAGGGAGTAATTACAATGAGCAGTTCTTC. Amino acid sequence: CASSSTGSNYNEQFF.

This rearrangement joins TRBV6-5 to TRBJ2-1; TRBD2 agrees at 7 bases. V lost 0 bases to trimming and J lost 7 bases; unmatched junction nucleotides: 9. This CDR3 is 16 amino acids long. The germline gives CDR1 MNHEY, CDR2 SVGAGI. CDR3 in amino acids: CASSYSWGGNMNEQFF. The CDR3 DNA sequence: TGTGCCAGCAGTTACTCGTGGGGGGGGAATATGAATGAGCAGTTCTTC.

V gene TRBV19 combines with J gene TRBJ1-6; the D gene is possibly TRBD1 (5 bases). The V gene's germline CDR1 is LNHDA and CDR2 SQIVND (reference sequence). The CDR3 extends over 15 amino acids. Trimming removed 1 base from V and 6 bases from J, with 10 bases in between. CDR3 amino acids: CASSIADRTNSPLHF. DNA of the CDR3: TGTGCCAGTAGTATAGCTGACAGAACTAATTCACCCCTCCACTTT.

The V gene is TRBV10-3, the J gene TRBJ2-5, with TRBD1 identical over 9 bases. Unmatched junction bases numbered 17, after V lost 7 bases and J lost 5 bases. This CDR3 is built from 17 residues. Per germline, CDR1 ENHRY and CDR2 SYGVKD. CDR3 sequence: CAIIISPGQGSGETQYF. The DNA for the CDR3 is TGTGCCATCATAATCAGCCCGGGACAGGGTTCTGGGGAGACCCAGTACTTC.

V usage is TRBV5-8 and J usage is TRBJ2-2, with TRBD2 as a possible D gene (5 bases). V was trimmed by 4 bases and J by 4 bases, leaving 17 bases between them. This CDR3 is 16 amino acids long. The V gene's germline CDR1 is SGHTS and CDR2 YDEGEE. The CDR3 DNA reads TGTGCCAGCAGCACCTACTCTAGTGGAGGCACCGGGGAGCTGTTTTTT. Amino acid sequence: CASSTYSSGGTGELFF. The full variable domain, rest sourced from reference TRBV5-8 and TRBJ2-2, is EAGVTQSPTHLIKTRGQQATLRCSPISGHTSVYWYQQALGLGLQFLLWYDEGEERNRGNFPPRFSGRQFPNYSSELNVNALELEDSALYLCASSTYSSGGTGELFFGEGSRLTVL.

The CDR3 sequence is CASSLGGRNEQFF. The CDR3 DNA follows: TGCGCCAGCAGCTTGGGGGGGCGCAATGAGCAGTTCTTC. This chain uses TRBV5-1 with TRBJ2-1; tentatively, D is TRBD1 (6 bases). The V end lost 0 bases, the J end lost 6 bases, and 7 bases lay between the germline ends. From germline, CDR1 is SGHRS and CDR2 YFSETQ. This CDR3 comprises 13 residues.

The chain carries TRBV10-3 and TRBJ1-1; D may be TRBD1 (5 bases). Trimming removed 6 bases at V and 1 base at J, with 12 bases between. The CDR3 is 14 amino acids. Germline CDR1 reads ENHRY; CDR2 reads SYGVKD. CDR3 sequence: CAISLGTGNTEAFF. CDR3 bases: TGTGCCATCAGCTTAGGGACTGGGAACACTGAAGCTTTCTTT.

The chain uses TRBV7-9 and TRBJ1-4, with D uncertain. Trimming cost V 3 bases and J 3 bases, with 11 bases left between them. Per germline, CDR1 SEHNR and CDR2 FQNEAQ (reference sequence). The CDR3 extends over 15 amino acids. The chain's CDR3 is CASSFQEGPNEKLFF. The CDR3 DNA reads TGTGCCAGCAGCTTCCAGGAAGGCCCTAATGAAAAACTGTTTTTT.